This T cell receptor (beta chain) came from a study of T-cell reconstitution after alpha-beta-depleted transplantation in children. The study's findings and limits: Alpha-beta T cells about two months after transplant reportedly derived from several hundred expanded graft clones. At day 60, the high TCRbeta diversity found in some patients originated from recipient T cells and thymic progenitors that had survived. T-cell counts and diversity at one year following transplant were attributed mainly to newly produced T cells.

The sample holds many counts of this clonotype. Its specificity is unknown. A TCRbeta library incorporating unique molecular identifiers was prepared. TCRdb reprocessed the PCR reads with MiXCR, giving one entry per CDR3 protein. The table has 180,000 or so distinct CDR3 sequences, 6.3% seen once. Sequenced material: PBMCs, taken before TCRalphabeta/CD19-depleted stem cell transplant. The sequence derives from a girl less than two years old with combined immunodeficiency, due to receive a stem cell transplant.

The CDR3, as DNA: TGTGCCAGCAGGGTCGGGGGGAATAACTATGGCTACACCTTC. Translation gives CASRVGGNNYGYTF. V is TRBV2 and J is TRBJ1-2, with a weak D call TRBD1 (5 bases). Trimming removed 6 bases at V and 1 base at J, with 12 bases between. CDR1 and CDR2 (germline): SNHLY, FYNNEI. The CDR3 consists of 14 residues.